This TCR beta chain derives from a study of OX40 agonist ivuxolimab in advanced cancers. Using immunoSEQ multiplex PCR, the repertoire was profiled, and TCRdb retains in-frame clones only, with some absent. Of about 67,000 clones listed, approximately 80% are singletons. The J segment lost 9 bases and the V segment lost 0 bases, leaving 9 bases of the junction unmatched. The CDR3 contains 17 residues. The germline CDR1 and CDR2 sequences are KGHSH and LQKENI. This clone was recorded a few times. The chain couples TRBV18 to TRBJ1-6; 9 bases are shared with TRBD1. Material: CD4+ or CD8+ T cells sorted from blood, obtained in a trial of the OX40 agonist ivuxolimab. This TCR derives from an adult with an advanced solid tumor such as melanoma, head and neck, liver or kidney cancer. CDR3 bases: TGTGCCAGCTCACCACCCTCGTTGGCGACAGGGGGTTCACCCCTCCACTTT. Translation gives CASSPPSLATGGSPLHF.